This is a list of T cell receptor beta chains from one sample in a study of control samples from healthy donors and cancer patients. The assay was immunoSEQ multiplex PCR, and TCRdb's table has in-frame clones only and misses some. Recorded here are about 210,000 clones; the top ten clones represent 2.2%. Sequencing input: blood. These receptor sequences come from a woman aged 25 to 39 in good health. Both conserved end residues are part of each CDR3. The order of the fields is D gene, CDR3 length, V gene, J gene, CDR3 DNA, CDR3 protein. The D gene is left open where the match is weak.

>TRBD1|18|TRBV4-1|TRBJ1-6
TGCGCCAGCAGCCACAGGGGGTTAACCAACTCCTATAATTCACCCCTCCACTTT
CASSHRGLTNSYNSPLHF
>TRBD1|14|TRBV27|TRBJ1-1
TGTGCCAGCAGTACGACAGGGGGCTCTCTCGAAGCTTTCTTT
CASSTTGGSLEAFF
>NA|14|TRBV6-5|TRBJ1-4
TGTGCCAGCACGCGACTCAGGGGTGGGGAAAAACTGTTTTTT
CASTRLRGGEKLFF
>NA|12|TRBV12-3/TRBV12-4|TRBJ1-1
TGTGCCGCTGTGGCGGGGCCGACTGAAGCTTTCTTT
CAAVAGPTEAFF
>NA|15|TRBV6-5|TRBJ1-4
TGTGCCAGCAGTTACAACGCTCGAACTAATGAAAAACTGTTTTTT
CASSYNARTNEKLFF
>NA|19|TRBV12-5|TRBJ1-1
TGTGCTAGTGGTTCGGAGACTGCGGACACCCCCAACATGAACACTGAAGCTTTCTTT
CASGSETADTPNMNTEAFF
>NA|11|TRBV30|TRBJ2-1
TGTGCCTGGAGTCCCCTACGCGAGCAGTTCTTC
CAWSPLREQFF
>TRBD1|12|TRBV28|TRBJ1-1
TGTGCCAGCAGTTTAGACAGGGGAGAAGCTTTCTTT
CASSLDRGEAFF
>TRBD1|13|TRBV12-3/TRBV12-4|TRBJ1-2
TGTGCCAGCAGTTCAGGGGGGAACTATGGCTACACCTTC
CASSSGGNYGYTF
>NA|12|TRBV3-1/TRBV3-2|TRBJ2-3
TGTGCCAGCAGCCCCCGCCTGGGTACGCAGTATTTT
CASSPRLGTQYF
>NA|14|TRBV28|TRBJ2-1
TGTGCCAGCCTTAACAGGGTCCCCTACAATGAGCAGTTCTTC
CASLNRVPYNEQFF
>NA|14|TRBV9|TRBJ2-7
TGTGCCAGCAGCGTACGGGACAAAGGATACGAGCAGTACTTC
CASSVRDKGYEQYF
>TRBD1|17|TRBV6-4|TRBJ2-3
TGTGCCAGCAGTACGACAGGGGCCTCATTTAGCACAGATACGCAGTATTTT
CASSTTGASFSTDTQYF
>NA|12|TRBV11-2|TRBJ1-5
TGTGCCAGCAGCTTTGGCAATCAGCCCCAGCATTTT
CASSFGNQPQHF
>NA|13|TRBV6-4|TRBJ2-5
TGTGCCAGCAGTGAGAGGGACCAAGAGACCCAGTACTTC
CASSERDQETQYF